Listed below are T cell receptor beta chains from one sample, sequenced in a study of human T cells and chemical hapten exposure. TCRdb reanalysed the RACE reads using MiXCR and keeps one entry per CDR3 protein. The sample yields 250,000 or so distinct CDR3 sequences, approximately 8% seen once. The sequencing used whole blood, collected in connection with sensitization to the hapten diphenylcyclopropenone (DPC). Every receptor here comes from a man aged 18 to 35 with alopecia areata. Some clones in this sample may be carry-over from other donors' samples. Each CDR3 is given with its conserved first and last residue. D genes are given only for firm matches. Clone size, where shown, is once, few, many, or a class for clones that have expanded.

v_gene,d_gene,j_gene,abundance,CDR3aa,CDR3nt
TRBV10-3,-,TRBJ1-2,-,CAIRSDRANYGYTF,TGTGCCATCAGGTCGGACCGAGCTAACTATGGCTACACCTTC
TRBV6-6,-,TRBJ2-5,few,CASSFRAAQETQYF,TGTGCCAGCAGTTTTAGGGCAGCCCAAGAGACCCAGTACTTC
TRBV12-3/TRBV12-4,-,TRBJ1-4,few,CASSRPDRGKLFF,TGTGCCAGCAGTCGACCCGATAGGGGAAAACTGTTTTTT
TRBV11-2,TRBD1,TRBJ1-2,-,CASTDSGTGFNYGYTF,TGTGCCAGCACCGATTCCGGGACAGGATTTAACTATGGCTACACCTTC
TRBV27,-,TRBJ2-1,-,CASFEPQGYEQFF,TGTGCCAGTTTCGAGCCCCAGGGGTATGAGCAGTTCTTC
TRBV3-1,TRBD2,TRBJ2-5,-,CASSARLAGFQETQYF,TGTGCCAGCAGCGCCCGACTAGCGGGCTTCCAAGAGACCCAGTACTTC
TRBV5-1,TRBD1,TRBJ1-6,few,CASSQGTGTTSDSPLHF,TGCGCCAGCAGCCAAGGGACAGGGACGACTTCTGATTCACCCCTCCACTTT
TRBV6-5,-,TRBJ1-6,-,CASRQNSPLHF,TGTGCCAGCAGGCAAAATTCACCCCTCCACTTT
TRBV6-6,TRBD1,TRBJ1-1,few,CASTGTEGAFF,TGTGCCAGCACCGGGACAGAAGGAGCTTTCTTT
TRBV7-9,-,TRBJ2-3,-,CASSLAELAGDTQYF,TGTGCCAGCAGCTTAGCTGAGCTAGCCGGGGATACGCAGTATTTT
TRBV4-3,-,TRBJ2-5,many,CASSQDLGVQETQYF,TGCGCCAGCAGCCAAGATTTAGGGGTCCAAGAGACCCAGTACTTC
TRBV2,-,TRBJ2-5,-,CASSPGTHRETQYF,TGTGCCAGCAGTCCCGGGACCCACCGGGAGACCCAGTACTTC
TRBV5-1,TRBD1,TRBJ2-7,many,CASSGGDRYYEQYF,TGCGCCAGCAGCGGAGGGGACAGGTACTACGAGCAGTACTTC
TRBV6-2/TRBV6-3,-,TRBJ1-1,-,CASRNRPDRLTEAFF,TGTGCCAGCAGGAACCGACCCGACAGGTTGACTGAAGCTTTCTTT
TRBV12-3/TRBV12-4,-,TRBJ1-6,many,CASSLGLPVGWSYNSPLHF,TGTGCCAGCAGTTTAGGTCTCCCGGTAGGATGGTCCTATAATTCACCCCTCCACTTT
TRBV7-9,-,TRBJ1-3,-,CASSSQGGSGNTIYF,TGTGCCAGCAGCTCCCAAGGGGGCTCTGGAAACACCATATATTTT
TRBV28,-,TRBJ2-5,-,CASSFLEGGQETQYF,TGTGCCAGCAGTTTCCTTGAGGGGGGACAAGAGACCCAGTACTTC
TRBV5-6,TRBD2,TRBJ2-2,few,CASSLGLAGYTGELFF,TGTGCCAGCAGCTTGGGGCTAGCGGGGTACACCGGGGAGCTGTTTTTT
TRBV4-1,-,TRBJ1-3,many,CASSQAPTDSGNTIYF,TGCGCCAGCAGCCAAGCTCCGACGGACTCTGGAAACACCATATATTTT
TRBV7-2,TRBD1,TRBJ1-1,many,CASSTDRGTEAFF,TGTGCCAGCAGCACCGACAGGGGCACTGAAGCTTTCTTT
TRBV5-1,-,TRBJ2-7,-,CASRRTETSYEQYF,TGCGCCAGCAGGCGGACAGAGACTTCCTACGAGCAGTACTTC
TRBV24-1,-,TRBJ2-3,-,CATSDPHWESTDTQYF,TGTGCCACCAGTGATCCCCATTGGGAGAGCACAGATACGCAGTATTTT
TRBV7-3,TRBD1,TRBJ2-1,few,CASSRDRGLEQFF,TGTGCCAGCAGCCGGGACAGGGGGCTTGAGCAGTTCTTC
TRBV9,-,TRBJ1-2,-,CASSEREVFYGYTF,TGTGCCAGCAGCGAGCGCGAGGTTTTCTATGGCTACACCTTC
TRBV20-1,-,TRBJ2-1,many,CSAQDGGAGEQFF,TGCAGTGCCCAAGATGGGGGGGCGGGTGAGCAGTTCTTC
TRBV20-1,TRBD2,TRBJ2-3,-,CSARDLGFTTSGGKATQYF,TGCAGTGCTAGAGATTTAGGATTTACGACTAGCGGGGGGAAGGCTACGCAGTATTTT
TRBV11-1,TRBD1,TRBJ2-1,few,CASSFAGTVYNEQFF,TGTGCCAGCAGCTTTGCTGGGACAGTATACAATGAGCAGTTCTTC
TRBV18,TRBD1,TRBJ2-2,-,CASSLGQKNTGELFF,TGTGCCAGCTCACTGGGACAGAAGAACACCGGGGAGCTGTTTTTT
TRBV29-1,-,TRBJ1-2,-,CSVGYGNYGYTF,TGCAGCGTTGGTTACGGGAACTATGGCTACACCTTC
TRBV6-6,TRBD1,TRBJ1-1,-,CASSYSIVVRGPEAFF,TGTGCCAGCAGTTACTCGATTGTTGTCAGGGGGCCCGAAGCTTTCTTT
TRBV28,-,TRBJ2-4,few,CASSLFSGLHIQYF,TGTGCCAGCAGTTTATTTTCGGGGTTGCACATTCAGTACTTC
TRBV24-1,TRBD1,TRBJ1-2,once,CVTSDPRTGPGYTF,TGTGTCACCAGTGATCCGAGGACAGGGCCTGGCTACACCTTC
TRBV29-1,TRBD1,TRBJ2-7,many,CSVHFSTGAYEQYF,TGCAGCGTACATTTTTCTACAGGGGCCTACGAGCAGTACTTC
TRBV7-2,-,TRBJ2-5,many,CASSLDRGGEETQYF,TGTGCCAGCAGCTTAGATAGGGGGGGCGAAGAGACCCAGTACTTC
TRBV5-4,-,TRBJ1-5,-,CASSFSDSDFYSNQPQHF,TGTGCCAGCAGCTTCTCGGACAGCGACTTTTATAGCAATCAGCCCCAGCATTTT
TRBV7-9,-,TRBJ2-5,few,CASSPAWRGLTRETQYF,TGTGCCAGCAGCCCGGCGTGGAGGGGCCTAACCCGGGAGACCCAGTACTTC
TRBV6-5,-,TRBJ2-5,-,CASSNLPLIPGETQYF,TGTGCCAGCAGTAACCTCCCTTTAATCCCAGGAGAGACCCAGTACTTC
TRBV7-2,TRBD2,TRBJ2-3,many,CASSLAASGTDTQYF,TGTGCCAGCAGCTTAGCAGCTAGCGGAACAGATACGCAGTATTTT
TRBV27,-,TRBJ1-3,many,CASGNQGAGNTIYF,TGTGCCAGCGGAAATCAGGGAGCTGGAAACACCATATATTTT
TRBV10-3,TRBD1,TRBJ1-1,many,CAINQDRGRMAFF,TGTGCCATCAACCAAGACAGGGGGCGCATGGCTTTCTTT
TRBV10-3,TRBD1,TRBJ1-5,few,CAISEQGRQPQHF,TGTGCCATCAGTGAACAGGGGAGGCAGCCCCAGCATTTT
TRBV7-8,-,TRBJ2-5,-,CASSLGAVIETQYF,TGTGCCAGCAGCTTAGGGGCAGTAATAGAGACCCAGTACTTC
TRBV6-5,-,TRBJ2-1,few,CASSSASSYNEQFF,TGTGCCAGCAGTTCGGCCAGTTCCTACAATGAGCAGTTCTTC
TRBV6-5,TRBD1,TRBJ2-7,few,CASSYRHRGSYEQYF,TGTGCCAGCAGTTATAGGCACAGGGGTTCCTACGAGCAGTACTTC
TRBV6-5,-,TRBJ1-3,few,CASSYSRPPTGNTIYF,TGTGCCAGCAGTTACTCCCGACCGCCAACTGGAAACACCATATATTTT
TRBV29-1,-,TRBJ2-1,-,CSVEDGRGPYNEQFF,TGCAGCGTTGAAGACGGCAGGGGCCCCTACAATGAGCAGTTCTTC
TRBV16,-,TRBJ2-3,few,CASSQGRGTDTQYF,TGTGCCAGCAGCCAAGGTCGGGGCACAGATACGCAGTATTTT
TRBV11-2,-,TRBJ2-2,many,CASSPTRELFF,TGTGCCAGCAGCCCCACAAGGGAGCTGTTTTTT
TRBV10-2,-,TRBJ1-3,-,CASSEWGRGNTIYF,TGCGCCAGCAGTGAGTGGGGCCGTGGAAACACCATATATTTT
TRBV2,TRBD1,TRBJ1-2,many,CARGEGARGYTF,TGTGCCCGCGGGGAGGGGGCTCGTGGCTACACCTTC
TRBV18,-,TRBJ1-4,-,CASSPRDEKLFF,TGTGCCAGCTCACCCCGGGATGAAAAACTGTTTTTT